This T cell receptor beta chain was captured in a study of CD8 T cells in Susac syndrome. CDR3 size: 17 residues. Germline V CDR1 and CDR2: SQVTM, ANQGSEA. The V end lost 1 base, the J end lost 4 bases, and 20 bases lay between the germline ends. Random hexamers served to reverse transcribe about 0.45 to 1 ug RNA. TCRdb reprocessed the immunoSEQ multiplex PCR reads with MiXCR, giving one entry per CDR3 protein. The data contain some 200,000 distinct CDR3 sequences, approximately 94% of them seen just once; the ten biggest clones take up 0.098%. This clonotype has a single count. The chain recombines TRBV29-1 with TRBJ1-5, with a weak D call TRBD1 (5 bases). The sample was CD4+ T cells from PBMCs. The sequence derives from a human donor with Susac syndrome. The CDR3 here is CSVEVVGTGQLNQPQHF. The CDR3 region has the DNA TGCAGCGTTGAAGTGGTAGGGACGGGCCAACTGAATCAGCCCCAGCATTTT.